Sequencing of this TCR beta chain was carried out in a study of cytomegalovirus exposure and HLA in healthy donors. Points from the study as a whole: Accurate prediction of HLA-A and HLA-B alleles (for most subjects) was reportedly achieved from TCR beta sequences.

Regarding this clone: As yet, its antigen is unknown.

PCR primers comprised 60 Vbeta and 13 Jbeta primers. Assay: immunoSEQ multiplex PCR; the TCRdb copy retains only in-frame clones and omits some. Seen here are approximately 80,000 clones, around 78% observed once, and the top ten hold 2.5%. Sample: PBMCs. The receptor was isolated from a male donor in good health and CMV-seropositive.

The CDR3 reads CASSEYGQLSYNEQFF. The CDR3, as DNA: TGTGCCAGCAGTGAATATGGACAACTGTCCTACAATGAGCAGTTCTTC. This sequence joins TRBV6-1 and TRBJ2-1, with D perhaps TRBD1 (5 bases). V lost 2 bases and J 1 base, leaving 12 bases between the germline ends. CDR3 length: 16 residues. Germline CDR1 is MNHNS and CDR2 is SASEGT.